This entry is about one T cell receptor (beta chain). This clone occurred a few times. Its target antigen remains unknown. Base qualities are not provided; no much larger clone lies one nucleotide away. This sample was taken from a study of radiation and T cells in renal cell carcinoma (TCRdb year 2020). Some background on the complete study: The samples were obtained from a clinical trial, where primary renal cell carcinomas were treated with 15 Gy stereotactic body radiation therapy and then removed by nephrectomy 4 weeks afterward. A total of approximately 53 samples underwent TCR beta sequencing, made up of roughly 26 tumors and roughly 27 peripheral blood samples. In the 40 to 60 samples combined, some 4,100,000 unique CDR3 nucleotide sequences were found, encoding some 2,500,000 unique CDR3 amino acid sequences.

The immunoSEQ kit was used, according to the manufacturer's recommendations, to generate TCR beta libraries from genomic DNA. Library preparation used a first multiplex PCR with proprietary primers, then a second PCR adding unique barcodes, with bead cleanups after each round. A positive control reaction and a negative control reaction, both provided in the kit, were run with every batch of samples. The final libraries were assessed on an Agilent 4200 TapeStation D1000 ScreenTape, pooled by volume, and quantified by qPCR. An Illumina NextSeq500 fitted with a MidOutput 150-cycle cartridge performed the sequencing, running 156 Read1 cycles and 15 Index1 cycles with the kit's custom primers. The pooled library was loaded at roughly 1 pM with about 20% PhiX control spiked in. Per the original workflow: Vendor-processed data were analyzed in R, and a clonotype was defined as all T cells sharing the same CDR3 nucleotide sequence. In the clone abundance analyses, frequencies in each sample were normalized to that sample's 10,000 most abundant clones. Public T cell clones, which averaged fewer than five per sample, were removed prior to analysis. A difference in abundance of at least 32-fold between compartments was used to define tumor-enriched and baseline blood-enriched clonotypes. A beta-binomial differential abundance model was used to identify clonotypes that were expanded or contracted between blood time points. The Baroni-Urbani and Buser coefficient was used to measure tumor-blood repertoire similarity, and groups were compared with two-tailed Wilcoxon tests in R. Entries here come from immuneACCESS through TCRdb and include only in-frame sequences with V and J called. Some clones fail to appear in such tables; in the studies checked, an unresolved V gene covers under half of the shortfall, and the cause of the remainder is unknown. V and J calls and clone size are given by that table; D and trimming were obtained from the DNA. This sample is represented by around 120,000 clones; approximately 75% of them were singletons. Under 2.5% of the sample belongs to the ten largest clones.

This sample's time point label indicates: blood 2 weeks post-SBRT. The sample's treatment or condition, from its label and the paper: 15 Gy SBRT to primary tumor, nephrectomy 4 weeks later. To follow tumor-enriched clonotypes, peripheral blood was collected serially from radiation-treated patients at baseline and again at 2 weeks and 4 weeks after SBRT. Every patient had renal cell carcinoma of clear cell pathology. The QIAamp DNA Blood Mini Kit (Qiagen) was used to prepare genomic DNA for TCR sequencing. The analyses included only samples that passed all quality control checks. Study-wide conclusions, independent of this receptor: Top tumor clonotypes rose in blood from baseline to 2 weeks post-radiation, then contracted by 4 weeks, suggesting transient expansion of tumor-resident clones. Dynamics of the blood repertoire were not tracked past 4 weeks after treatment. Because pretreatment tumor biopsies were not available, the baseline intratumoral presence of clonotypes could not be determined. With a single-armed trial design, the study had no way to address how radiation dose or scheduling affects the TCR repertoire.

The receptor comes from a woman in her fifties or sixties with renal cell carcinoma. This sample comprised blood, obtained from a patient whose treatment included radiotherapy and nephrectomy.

CDR3 loop: CASSISGNTEAFF. The DNA reads TGTGCCAGTAGTATTAGCGGGAACACTGAAGCTTTCTTT. The rearrangement joined TRBV19 to TRBJ1-1; too little of a D gene remains to name it. CDR1 and CDR2, per the germline V gene (reference sequence), are LNHDA and SQIVND. The CDR3 spans 13 residues, from the cysteine through the phenylalanine. Only the CDR3 region is kept as DNA, spanning 39 bases read in frame from base 1. V is clipped by 3 bases and J by 1 base, and the sequence between their germline boundaries is 6 bases long.